This T cell receptor beta chain was captured by sequencing in a study of CD8 T cells in ankylosing spondylitis. Notes on the study in general: Peripheral blood held disease-linked clones only at relatively low frequency, and these were CD8+. One TCR beta motif, made up of eight highly homologous variants, appeared characteristic of ankylosing spondylitis blood.

This clonotype was seen a few times. Its antigen is undetermined. A much larger clone is a single base away; this may be a read error. Per the germline V gene, CDR1 is KGHDR and CDR2 is SFDVKD. The V end was cut by 3 bases, the J end by 2 bases, with 2 bases between. This CDR3 region has 12 residues. By quantitative 5'-RACE with molecular barcodes, the TCR beta libraries were made. From the 5' RACE reads, TCRdb called clonotypes with MiXCR, one entry per CDR3 protein. The sample lists more than 600,000 distinct CDR3 sequences; 15% to 20% were seen once. The rearrangement joins TRBV24-1 to TRBJ2-3; D uncertain. The TCR comes from a male donor with ankylosing spondylitis. The specimen sequenced was blood, either unsorted or a sorted T cell fraction (not recorded which). CDR3 nucleotide sequence: TGTGCCACCAGTGATCACACAGATACGCAGTATTTT. It specifies CATSDHTDTQYF.